Presented here are 22 T cell receptor beta chains from one specimen sequenced in a study of cytomegalovirus exposure and HLA in healthy donors. The PCR employed 60 Vbeta primers together with 13 Jbeta primers. Sequencing was performed with immunoSEQ multiplex PCR; in TCRdb, only in-frame clones are kept and a portion is missing. Here the sample spans about 97,000 clones, 76% being singletons. The sequencing input was PBMCs. The receptors were sampled from a man aged 35 to 55 in good health and CMV-seronegative.

The rearrangement uses TRBV11-2 and TRBJ2-3, with 9 bases matching TRBD1. The CDR3 has 14 amino acids. With 5 bases clipped from V and 6 bases from J, the junction kept 6 bases outside the gene matches. Germline CDR1 and CDR2: SGHAT and FQNNGV. The CDR3 DNA follows: TGTGCCAGCAGCGGACGGACAGGGGCGGATACGCAGTATTTT. Its translation: CASSGRTGADTQYF.

The chain carries TRBV10-3 and TRBJ2-1; 13 positions match TRBD2. This CDR3 has 15 residues. J lost 5 bases, V lost 5 bases, and 3 bases had no gene match. CDR1 and CDR2 from the germline V gene are ENHRY and SYGVKD. The CDR3 DNA reads TGTGCCATCAGTCTGACTAGCGGGGGGAACAATGAGCAGTTCTTC. Its translation: CAISLTSGGNNEQFF.

This chain links TRBV7-2 with TRBJ2-1, with no clear D. Germline values: CDR1 SGHTA, CDR2 FQGNSA. Trimming pared 5 bases from V and 0 bases from J, leaving 11 bases between. The CDR3 is 15 residues long. The CDR3 reads CASSATSSSYNEQFF. The CDR3 region has the DNA TGTGCCAGCAGCGCAACTTCTAGCTCCTACAATGAGCAGTTCTTC.

The chain is built from TRBV6-5 and TRBJ1-2; a weak D match, TRBD1 (6 bases). Trimming cost V 2 bases and J 8 bases, with 15 bases left between them. CDR1 MNHEY and CDR2 SVGAGI come from the germline V gene. CDR3 size: 14 residues. CDR3 amino acids: CASSYPGGQEGYTF. CDR3 in DNA: TGTGCCAGCAGTTACCCCGGGGGGCAGGAAGGCTACACCTTC.

The chain combines TRBV7-9 with TRBJ1-4; perhaps TRBD1 as D (5 bases). This CDR3 region has 14 residues. Germline V gene data show CDR1 as SEHNR and CDR2 as FQNEAQ (reference sequence). The V end lost 3 bases, the J end lost 7 bases, and 12 bases lay between the germline ends. Here the CDR3 DNA reads TGTGCCAGCAGCTTTACGACAGTTGGTGAAAAACTGTTTTTT. Residues: CASSFTTVGEKLFF.

V gene TRBV19 combines with J gene TRBJ1-3, with no clear D. There are 13 residues in the CDR3. V lost 8 bases to trimming and J lost 0 bases, with 8 bases between them. Germline-derived CDR1 and CDR2 are LNHDA and SQIVND (reference sequence). The CDR3 is CASLRDSGNTIYF. For the CDR3, the DNA is TGTGCCAGTCTACGGGACTCTGGAAACACCATATATTTT. Combining the CDR3 with reference TRBV19 and TRBJ1-3 gives the whole variable domain DGGITQSPKYLFRKEGQNVTLSCEQNLNHDAMYWYRQDPGQGLRLIYYSQIVNDFQKGDIAEGYSVSREKKESFPLTVTSAQKNPTAFYLCASLRDSGNTIYFGEGSWLTVV.

V usage is TRBV5-1 and J usage is TRBJ1-2; 8 positions match TRBD1. Germline CDR1 is SGHRS and CDR2 is YFSETQ. The V and J ends lost 0 bases and 8 bases, in that order; junction bases with no gene match: 12. This CDR3 spans 16 amino acids. The CDR3 region is CASSLATTGAAEGYTF. The CDR3 DNA is TGCGCCAGCAGCTTGGCCACGACAGGGGCCGCTGAAGGCTACACCTTC.

The chain recombines TRBV7-2 with TRBJ1-4; possibly TRBD1 for D (5 bases). The CDR3 is 14 residues long. Germline CDR1 is SGHTA and CDR2 is FQGNSA. The V end lost 3 bases, the J end lost 8 bases, and 13 bases lay between the germline ends. The CDR3, as DNA: TGTGCCAGCAGCTTCCAGGGAAGTGAGGAAAAACTGTTTTTT. Its protein is CASSFQGSEEKLFF. The whole variable domain, filled in from reference TRBV7-2 and TRBJ1-4, reads GAGVSQSPSNKVTEKGKDVELRCDPISGHTALYWYRQSLGQGLEFLIYFQGNSAPDKSGLPSDRFSAERTGGSVSTLTIQRTQQEDSAVYLCASSFQGSEEKLFFGSGTQLSVL.

This clone was counted between two and nine times. The chain links TRBV25-1 to TRBJ1-1, with D hard to call. CDR3 length: 11 amino acids. Trimming removed 8 bases from V and 6 bases from J, with 10 bases in between. The germline gives CDR1 MGHDK, CDR2 SYGVNS. CDR3 protein: CASFSAAEAFF. The CDR3 DNA reads TGTGCCAGCTTTTCTGCGGCTGAAGCTTTCTTT.

This clone was detected a few times. The V and J genes are TRBV7-9 and TRBJ2-3; D might be TRBD1 (6 bases). Trimming pared 1 base from V and 2 bases from J, leaving 10 bases between. CDR1 is SEHNR, CDR2 FQNEAQ, per germline (reference sequence). The CDR3 runs to 15 residues. The CDR3 loop is CASSLVLGATDTQYF. In DNA, the CDR3 is TGTGCCAGCAGCTTAGTTCTGGGGGCCACAGATACGCAGTATTTT.

This chain links TRBV27 with TRBJ1-2; 7 nucleotides line up with TRBD1. The germline CDR1 and CDR2 sequences are MNHEY and SMNVEV (reference sequence). The V and J ends lost 6 bases and 4 bases, in that order; junction bases with no gene match: 8. This CDR3 comprises 14 residues. The CDR3 nucleotides read TGTGCCAGCAGGACCGGGGACAGACCCTATGGCTACACCTTC. Translated, it gives CASRTGDRPYGYTF.

The chain carries TRBV6-1 and TRBJ2-5; 11 nucleotides agree with TRBD2. The CDR3 loop spans 15 amino acids. The J segment lost 2 bases and the V segment lost 10 bases, leaving 9 bases of the junction unmatched. Germline loops: CDR1 MNHNS, CDR2 SASEGT. The CDR3 DNA follows: TGTGCCACAATCCGTTGGACTAGCGGGCAAGAGACCCAGTACTTC. Its protein product is CATIRWTSGQETQYF.

The chain recombines TRBV19 with TRBJ2-6, with 9 bases matching TRBD1. Per the germline V gene, CDR1 is LNHDA and CDR2 is SQIVND (reference sequence). This CDR3 contains 17 residues. The junction had 4 bases not matched to a gene; V was cut back by 4 bases and J by 0 bases. CDR3: CASSRGTGYSGANVLTF. In nucleotides, the CDR3 is TGTGCCAGTAGTAGGGGGACAGGGTACTCTGGGGCCAACGTCCTGACTTTC. The full variable domain, in which reference TRBV19 and TRBJ2-6 provide the parts outside the CDR3, is DGGITQSPKYLFRKEGQNVTLSCEQNLNHDAMYWYRQDPGQGLRLIYYSQIVNDFQKGDIAEGYSVSREKKESFPLTVTSAQKNPTAFYLCASSRGTGYSGANVLTFGAGSRLTVL.

The J gene is TRBJ1-2, the V gene TRBV2; tentatively, D is TRBD1 (5 bases). Germline V gene data show CDR1 as SNHLY and CDR2 as FYNNEI. V was cut by 4 bases and J by 12 bases, with 12 bases left in between. CDR3 length: 11 amino acids. In DNA form, the CDR3 reads TGTGCCAGCAGTGCCAGGGCCGATCACACCTTC. Protein product: CASSARADHTF.

The chain is built from TRBV29-1 and TRBJ1-1, with no clear D. The CDR3 loop spans 12 amino acids. Germline V gene lookup returns CDR1 SQVTM and CDR2 ANQGSEA. Trimming cost V 4 bases and J 0 bases, with 6 bases left between them. CDR3 sequence (DNA): TGCAGCGTTGTGGACTTGAACACTGAAGCTTTCTTT. Its protein product is CSVVDLNTEAFF.

The rearrangement links TRBV5-1 to TRBJ1-4; perhaps TRBD1 as D (6 bases). V was shortened by 4 bases and J by 2 bases, with 12 bases between the two germline ends. This CDR3 has 15 amino acids. CDR1 is SGHRS and CDR2 is YFSETQ in the germline V gene. This CDR3 is CASSATGNTNEKLFF. Written as DNA, the CDR3 is TGCGCCAGCAGCGCCACAGGGAACACTAATGAAAAACTGTTTTTT.

The CDR3 here is CASSTGGTQYF. The CDR3 DNA reads TGTGCCAGTAGTACCGGGGGGACCCAGTACTTC. This rearrangement joins TRBV19 to TRBJ2-5; a weak D match, TRBD2 (6 bases). The length of the CDR3 is 11 residues. V was clipped by 4 bases and J by 7 bases, with 7 bases between them. Germline CDR1 and CDR2: LNHDA and SQIVND (reference sequence).

CDR3 nucleotide sequence: TGTGCCAGCTCACCATCGCGGGAGACCCAGTACTTC. Translation: CASSPSRETQYF. The V gene is TRBV18, the J gene TRBJ2-5, with no clear D. The CDR3 sequence is 12 residues long. Per the germline V gene, CDR1 is KGHSH and CDR2 is LQKENI. The V end was cut by 2 bases, the J end by 5 bases, with 6 bases between.

The rearrangement links TRBV19 to TRBJ1-2; 7 positions agree with TRBD1. Trimming at V came to 6 bases and at J to 6 bases, leaving 7 bases not matched to a gene. The CDR3 length is 13 residues. Per the germline V gene, CDR1 is LNHDA and CDR2 is SQIVND (reference sequence). CDR3 sequence reads: CASRHRGTDGYTF. The CDR3 coding sequence is TGTGCCAGTAGGCACAGGGGAACGGATGGCTACACCTTC.

This sequence joins TRBV5-1 and TRBJ2-7; 7 nucleotides line up with TRBD1. The CDR3 contains 12 residues. The germline CDR1 and CDR2 sequences are SGHRS and YFSETQ. V gave up 7 bases and J gave up 1 base; unmatched junction bases: 2. The CDR3 DNA follows: TGCGCCAGCCGGGACAGTTCCTACGAGCAGTACTTC. Translation: CASRDSSYEQYF.

This sequence joins TRBV5-1 and TRBJ2-1, with 7 positions matching TRBD1. With V trimmed by 1 base and J by 8 bases, 9 bases remained unmatched. Per the germline V gene, CDR1 is SGHRS and CDR2 is YFSETQ. This CDR3 is built from 15 residues. CDR3 sequence: CASSLLSTGVHEQFF. CDR3 nucleotides: TGCGCCAGCAGCTTGCTCAGTACAGGGGTCCATGAGCAGTTCTTC.

The gene calls are TRBV5-6 and TRBJ1-5, with 9 bases lining up with TRBD1. Unmatched junction bases numbered 6, after V lost 3 bases and J lost 5 bases. Germline CDR1 SGHDT, CDR2 YYEEEE. The CDR3 extends over 15 amino acids. CDR3 coding DNA: TGTGCCAGCAGCTCCGGGACAGGGATCGATCAGCCCCAGCATTTT. It specifies CASSSGTGIDQPQHF.